This T cell receptor beta chain was profiled in a study of cytomegalovirus exposure and HLA in healthy donors. Researchers ran the PCR with 60 Vbeta and 13 Jbeta primers. Using immunoSEQ multiplex PCR, the repertoire was profiled, and TCRdb retains in-frame clones only, with some absent. The repertoire holds approximately 150,000 clones, with roughly 80% as singletons. J lost 4 bases, V lost 6 bases, and 3 bases had no gene match. The CDR3 contains 13 residues. The V gene's germline CDR1 is SQVTM and CDR2 ANQGSEA. The sample consisted of PBMCs. The gene calls are TRBV29-1 and TRBJ1-3; 10 bases line up with TRBD1. This clonotype originated in a male donor in good health and CMV-seronegative. CDR3 coding DNA: TGCAGCGTCGGACAGGGGGGAGGAAACACCATATATTTT. Translation: CSVGQGGGNTIYF. Together with reference TRBV29-1 and TRBJ1-3, the CDR3 gives the full variable domain: SAVISQKPSRDICQRGTSLTIQCQVDSQVTMMFWYRQQPGQSLTLIATANQGSEATYESGFVIDKFPISRPNLTFSTLTVSNMSPEDSSIYLCSVGQGGGNTIYFGEGSWLTVV.